The sequence of this T cell receptor beta chain was determined in a study of T cell responses to AZD1222 COVID-19 vaccine. Whole-study results and caveats: Repertoire sampling occurred only after the peak T cell response. Unmutated variant regions are reportedly the target of nearly half of TCRs that are spike-specific.

Doses given second, at about 4 or about 12 weeks, were pooled. Comments on this clone: Its cognate antigen is unknown.

Profiling relied on immunoSEQ multiplex PCR, and the TCRdb table lists in-frame clones only, not all of them. The sample lists 80,000 to 100,000 clones; 80% to 90% were seen once. The receptor was derived from an adult who received the AZD1222 COVID-19 vaccine. Sequencing was performed on peripheral blood, taken 28 days after the second AZD1222 dose.

In nucleotides, the CDR3 is TGTGCCAGCAGTCTGGGACTGAAGAACACTGAAGCTTTCTTT. Translating gives CASSLGLKNTEAFF. The chain is built from TRBV7-2 and TRBJ1-1; TRBD1 is a possible D gene (5 bases). Trimming stripped 6 bases from V and 1 base from J, with 12 bases between. This CDR3 spans 14 amino acids. Germline V lookup: CDR1 SGHTA, CDR2 FQGNSA.